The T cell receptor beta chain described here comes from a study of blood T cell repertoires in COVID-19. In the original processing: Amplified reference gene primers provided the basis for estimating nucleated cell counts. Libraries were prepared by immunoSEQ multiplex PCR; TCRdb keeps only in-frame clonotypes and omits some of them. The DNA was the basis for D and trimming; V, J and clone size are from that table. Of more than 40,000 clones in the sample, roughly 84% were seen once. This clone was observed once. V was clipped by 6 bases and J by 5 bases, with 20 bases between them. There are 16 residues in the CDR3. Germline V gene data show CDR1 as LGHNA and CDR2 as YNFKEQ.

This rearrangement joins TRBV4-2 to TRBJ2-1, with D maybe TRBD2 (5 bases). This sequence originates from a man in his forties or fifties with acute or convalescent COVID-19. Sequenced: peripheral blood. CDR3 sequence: CASRSILARLNNEQFF. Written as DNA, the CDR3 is TGTGCCAGCAGGTCTATCCTAGCACGGCTCAACAATGAGCAGTTCTTC.